This T cell receptor beta chain stems from a study of blood T cell repertoires in COVID-19. Study information: The United States, Italy and Spain were the sources of the acute and convalescent COVID-19 samples. PBMCs, B-cell-depleted T cells, or T cells were the source of the cDNA or gDNA that made up the material.

Methods used by the authors: Amplification of reference gene primers was used by the study to estimate nucleated cell counts. Generated by immunoSEQ multiplex PCR, the TCRdb table keeps only in-frame clones and is missing some. That table gives V, J and clone size, and the DNA gave D and trimming. The table shows 150,000 or so clones, with about 87% occurring only once. Seattle's cohort entered during active infection and was followed longitudinally. This TCR was recovered from a man aged 60-69 years with COVID-19, enrolled during active disease. Source material: peripheral blood.

For the CDR3, the DNA is TGCAGTGCTAGTAGCGTCGCGGGAGGGCCCCTCCTAGCTCGCGAGCAGTACTTC. Protein: CSASSVAGGPLLAREQYF. This chain uses TRBV20-1 with TRBJ2-7, with TRBD2 matching 9 bases. The ends lost 3 bases at V and 6 bases at J; junction bases unmatched: 21. There are 18 residues in the CDR3. Germline CDR1 reads DFQATT; CDR2 reads SNEGSKA (reference sequence).